These 20 T cell receptor beta chains share one sample of origin, sequenced in a study of CD8+ T cells in alopecia areata (dated by TCRdb to the late 2010s). Library creation used the immunoSEQ multiplex PCR assay. RNA was extracted from all samples and reverse transcribed into cDNA, which served as template for TCR sequencing. TCRdb stores this immuneACCESS table with in-frame sequences only. Part of the clones is absent; in the studies checked, under half of the shortfall reflects unresolved V genes, and no reason is known for the rest. The sample table lists about 190,000 clones, 55% to 70% of them with a count of one. Over 0.55% of the sample is held by the ten biggest clonotypes. This specimen's time point label, interpreted: less than five weeks on oral tofacitinib. The treatment or condition label of this sample denotes: oral pan-JAK inhibitor, 5-10 mg twice daily. The material sequenced was CD4+ T cells sorted from blood, taken at week 4, from a patient treated with tofacitinib. The receptors derive from a human donor with alopecia areata.

This chain joins TRBV29-1 and TRBJ2-2; 11 bases line up with TRBD1. This CDR3 spans 14 amino acids. The V gene's germline CDR1 is SQVTM and CDR2 ANQGSEA. V trimming: 7 bases; J trimming: 6 bases; junction bases outside the gene matches: 7. The CDR3: CSGWDRGSAGELFF. The CDR3 region has the DNA TGCAGCGGTTGGGACAGGGGGTCCGCCGGGGAGCTGTTTTTT.

The chain is built from TRBV30 and TRBJ2-1, with a tentative D call TRBD1 (6 bases). The CDR3 is 13 residues long. V was cut by 1 base and J by 5 bases, with 9 bases left in between. Per germline, CDR1 GTSNPN and CDR2 SVGIG (reference sequence). CDR3 sequence: CAWSGGPHNEQFF. DNA of the CDR3: TGTGCCTGGAGTGGGGGGCCCCACAATGAGCAGTTCTTC.

The chain has TRBV30 and TRBJ1-5; possibly TRBD1 for D (6 bases). V was cut by 2 bases and J by 6 bases, with 11 bases left in between. In germline, CDR1 is GTSNPN, CDR2 SVGIG (reference sequence). The CDR3 totals 13 residues. For the CDR3, the DNA is TGTGCCTGGAGTATCAGGGGAGGTCAGCCCCAGCATTTT. Translating gives CAWSIRGGQPQHF. Complete variable domain (other parts from reference TRBV30 and TRBJ1-5): SQTIHQWPATLVQPVGSPLSLECTVEGTSNPNLYWYRQAAGRGLQLLFYSVGIGQISSEVPQNLSASRPQDRQFILSSKKLLLSDSGFYLCAWSIRGGQPQHFGDGTRLSIL.

The CDR3, as DNA: TGCAGCGTTCCGATTAAGGGGGACACTGAAGCTTTCTTT. This encodes CSVPIKGDTEAFF. The genes are TRBV29-1 and TRBJ1-1; weak D call: TRBD1 (6 bases). The germline CDR1 and CDR2 sequences are SQVTM and ANQGSEA. Trimming removed 5 bases at V and 3 bases at J, with 13 bases between. The CDR3 contains 13 residues. Using reference TRBV29-1 and TRBJ1-1 for the parts outside the CDR3, the full variable domain is SAVISQKPSRDICQRGTSLTIQCQVDSQVTMMFWYRQQPGQSLTLIATANQGSEATYESGFVIDKFPISRPNLTFSTLTVSNMSPEDSSIYLCSVPIKGDTEAFFGQGTRLTVV.

This clone occurred a few times. The CDR3: CSVARDQETQYF. The CDR3 bases are TGCAGCGTTGCGCGGGACCAAGAGACCCAGTACTTC. The rearrangement links TRBV29-1 to TRBJ2-5; D might be TRBD2 (5 bases). Trimming removed 4 bases from V and 0 bases from J, with 6 bases in between. Looked up from germline, CDR1 is SQVTM and CDR2 is ANQGSEA. The CDR3 length is 12 residues.

The J gene is TRBJ2-5, the V gene TRBV14; perhaps D is TRBD1 or TRBD2 (5 bases each). V lost 1 base, J lost 7 bases, and 10 bases lay in between. The CDR3 consists of 13 residues. Germline lookup yields CDR1 SGHDN and CDR2 FVKESK. CDR3 sequence reads: CASSQVGRGTQYF. The CDR3 DNA is TGTGCCAGCAGCCAAGTGGGACGCGGGACCCAGTACTTC. Using reference TRBV14 and TRBJ2-5 for the parts outside the CDR3, the full variable domain is EAGVTQFPSHSVIEKGQTVTLRCDPISGHDNLYWYRRVMGKEIKFLLHFVKESKQDESGMPNNRFLAERTGGTYSTLKVQPAELEDSGVYFCASSQVGRGTQYFGPGTRLLVL.

The rearrangement links TRBV7-2 to TRBJ2-5; TRBD1 matches at 9 bases. Germline V lookup: CDR1 SGHTA, CDR2 FQGNSA. The CDR3 sequence is 15 residues long. V shed 5 bases and J 2 bases; nucleotides not matched to a gene: 6. CDR3 coding DNA: TGTGCCAGCAGCCGCAACGGACAGGGGCAAGAGACCCAGTACTTC. This sequence encodes CASSRNGQGQETQYF.

The CDR3 DNA follows: TGTGCCAGCAGTTCACAGGGGAAAAGCTCCTACGAGCAGTACTTC. The encoded protein is CASSSQGKSSYEQYF. The V gene is TRBV2, the J gene TRBJ2-7, with 7 bases fitting TRBD1. The germline V gene has CDR1 SNHLY and CDR2 FYNNEI. J lost 0 bases, V lost 5 bases, and 7 bases had no gene match. The CDR3 is 15 amino acids.

In this sample, this clone turned up a few times. The chain carries TRBV23-1 and TRBJ2-5, with D perhaps TRBD1 or TRBD2 (5 bases each). TRBV23-1 is an ORF; its function is uncertain. The CDR3 is made up of 18 amino acids. Trimming took off 7 bases at V and 5 bases at J, with 29 bases between the two ends. The CDR3 here is CASKSPSGRTPGRETQYF. Written as DNA, the CDR3 is TGCGCCAGCAAGTCGCCCTCTGGGCGGACACCGGGGCGGGAGACCCAGTACTTC.

The chain joins TRBV2 to TRBJ2-3, with D hard to call. The CDR3 contains 15 residues. Trimming stripped 2 bases from V and 2 bases from J, with 11 bases between. The germline V gene encodes CDR1 SNHLY and CDR2 FYNNEI. The CDR3 loop is CASSEIRRNTDTQYF. The CDR3 DNA is TGTGCCAGCAGTGAAATTAGACGAAACACAGATACGCAGTATTTT.

The chain uses TRBV27 and TRBJ2-7; TRBD1 might be the D (5 bases). CDR3 length equals 14 residues. V lost 5 bases and J lost 4, with 15 bases in between. Germline V gives CDR1 MNHEY, CDR2 SMNVEV (reference sequence). CDR3 sequence: CASSLTATTYEQYF. The CDR3 DNA reads TGTGCCAGCAGTCTGACAGCTACTACGTACGAGCAGTACTTC.

The V gene is TRBV7-3, the J gene TRBJ2-1; D perhaps matches TRBD1 (6 bases). The V gene lost 5 bases and the J gene lost 4 bases, with 21 bases spanning the gap. This CDR3 spans 17 amino acids. Germline lookup yields CDR1 SGHTA and CDR2 FQGTGA. CDR3 amino acids: CASSPTGRGLPYNEQFF. CDR3 nucleotide sequence: TGTGCCAGCAGCCCCACCGGCAGGGGCCTTCCATACAATGAGCAGTTCTTC.

This clone was seen only once. The chain carries TRBV7-9 and TRBJ2-1, with D unclear. The germline gives CDR1 SEHNR, CDR2 FQNEAQ (reference sequence). The CDR3 has 15 amino acids. Trimming removed 0 bases from V and 1 base from J, with 7 bases in between. CDR3 sequence: CASSLAGRSYNEQFF. The CDR3, as DNA: TGTGCCAGCAGCTTAGCGGGAAGGTCCTACAATGAGCAGTTCTTC.

The chain uses TRBV30 and TRBJ1-5; 7 bases fit TRBD1. The CDR3 has 14 amino acids. With V trimmed by 2 bases and J by 7 bases, 8 bases remained unmatched. In germline, CDR1 is GTSNPN, CDR2 SVGIG (reference sequence). The CDR3 DNA reads as TGTGCCTGGAGTTTAGGGACAGCTGGGCAGCCCCAGCATTTT. Its protein is CAWSLGTAGQPQHF.

The V gene is TRBV30, the J gene TRBJ2-6; no firm D call. Germline loops: CDR1 GTSNPN, CDR2 SVGIG (reference sequence). The CDR3 contains 14 residues. Trimming took off 1 base at V and 0 bases at J, with 4 bases between the two ends. CDR3 sequence reads: CAWSGASGANVLTF. The CDR3, as DNA: TGTGCCTGGAGTGGTGCCTCTGGGGCCAACGTCCTGACTTTC.

J is TRBJ1-1 and V is TRBV30; 8 positions match TRBD1. Germline CDR1 and CDR2: GTSNPN and SVGIG (reference sequence). The CDR3 is 14 amino acids. Losses at the gene ends were 2 bases for V and 1 base for J; bases not matched to a gene: 3. Written as DNA, the CDR3 is TGTGCCTGGAGTTCAGGGACAGGGAACACTGAAGCTTTCTTT. Protein: CAWSSGTGNTEAFF.

A few counts support this clone. Different DNA sequences within this sample yield the same CDR3. The chain uses TRBV20-1 and TRBJ2-3; D unclear. The V gene lost 4 bases and the J gene lost 0 bases, with 2 bases spanning the gap. CDR3 length equals 11 residues. CDR1 DFQATT and CDR2 SNEGSKA come from the germline V gene (reference sequence). In DNA, the CDR3 is TGCAGTGCTATTAGCACAGATACGCAGTATTTT. It translates to CSAISTDTQYF.

V is TRBV14 and J is TRBJ1-1; 8 bases align to TRBD1. The CDR3 totals 15 residues. J gave up 6 bases and V 4 bases, and 10 bases lay outside the gene matches. Germline CDR1 reads SGHDN; CDR2 reads FVKESK. The chain's CDR3 is CASSLQAGGMAEAFF. The DNA for the CDR3 is TGTGCCAGCAGCCTACAAGCAGGGGGCATGGCTGAAGCTTTCTTT. Using reference TRBV14 and TRBJ1-1 for the parts outside the CDR3, the full variable domain is EAGVTQFPSHSVIEKGQTVTLRCDPISGHDNLYWYRRVMGKEIKFLLHFVKESKQDESGMPNNRFLAERTGGTYSTLKVQPAELEDSGVYFCASSLQAGGMAEAFFGQGTRLTVV.

The sample holds a few counts of this clone. V and J are TRBV30 and TRBJ1-3; TRBD1 might be the D (6 bases). Germline CDR1 is GTSNPN and CDR2 is SVGIG (reference sequence). V lost 2 bases, J lost 0 bases, and 14 bases lay in between. The CDR3 runs to 16 residues. The CDR3 sequence is CAWSPRDTFSGNTIYF. CDR3 sequence (DNA): TGTGCCTGGAGTCCTCGGGACACGTTCTCTGGAAACACCATATATTTT.

With regard to this clone: This same CDR3 is encoded by further DNA sequences in the sample. The genes are TRBV30 and TRBJ1-1, with 7 bases aligning to TRBD1. J gave up 1 base and V 2 bases, and 4 bases lay outside the gene matches. The CDR3 contains 14 residues. Germline V CDR1 and CDR2: GTSNPN, SVGIG (reference sequence). CDR3: CAWSPGQPNTEAFF. DNA of the CDR3: TGTGCCTGGAGTCCGGGACAGCCGAACACTGAAGCTTTCTTT.